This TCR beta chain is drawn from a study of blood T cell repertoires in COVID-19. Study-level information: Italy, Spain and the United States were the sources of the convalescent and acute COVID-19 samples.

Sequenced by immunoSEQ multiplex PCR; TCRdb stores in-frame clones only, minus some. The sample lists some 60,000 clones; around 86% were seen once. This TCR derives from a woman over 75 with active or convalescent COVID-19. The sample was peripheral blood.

The CDR3 sequence: CASTLNGGYGYTF. The CDR3 DNA sequence: TGTGCCAGCACCCTGAACGGGGGCTATGGCTACACCTTC. The chain couples TRBV12-3 or TRBV12-4 to TRBJ1-2; a possible D gene is TRBD1 (5 bases). The CDR3 is made up of 13 amino acids. Trimming took off 7 bases at V and 4 bases at J, with 13 bases between the two ends.